This is a list of T cell receptor beta chains from one sample in a study of CD8+CD57+ T cells in acquired aplastic anemia. Each CDR3 protein is one row after TCRdb ran MiXCR on the reads. Of about 400,000 distinct CDR3 sequences in the sample, about 70% were seen once. Sequenced input: sorted CD4+, CD8+, or CD8+CD57+ T cells (not recorded which) from PBMCs. The receptors were sampled from a human donor in good health, serving as a control. Both conserved end residues are part of each CDR3. A D gene is named only where the DNA matches it firmly. Part of the rows lack a size; the others show once, few, many or a class for expanded clones.

V: TRBV12-3/TRBV12-4
size: .
J: TRBJ1-2
D: .
DNA: TGTGCCAGCAGTTTAGCAGGGTGGAATGGCTACACCTTC
CDR3: CASSLAGWNGYTF

V: TRBV30
size: .
J: TRBJ2-2
D: .
DNA: TGTGCCTGGAGTGAAAAGGGGGCCGGGGAGCTGTTTTTT
CDR3: CAWSEKGAGELFF

V: TRBV12-3/TRBV12-4
size: .
J: TRBJ1-2
D: TRBD1
DNA: TGTGCCAGCAGGGGGACAGGACCTTATGGCTACACCTTC
CDR3: CASRGTGPYGYTF

V: TRBV11-2
size: once
J: TRBJ2-3
D: TRBD2
DNA: TGTGCCAGCAGCCCTCGGACTAGCGGGGTGGAGGCAGATACGCAGTATTTT
CDR3: CASSPRTSGVEADTQYF

V: TRBV29-1
size: many
J: TRBJ1-4
D: TRBD1
DNA: TGCAGCGTAGAGGACAGGGGGCGTGAAAAACTGTTTTTT
CDR3: CSVEDRGREKLFF

V: TRBV6-1
size: few
J: TRBJ1-4
D: .
DNA: TGTGCCAGCAGTGAAGTAGGGAAGGAGAAACTGTTTTTT
CDR3: CASSEVGKEKLFF

V: TRBV30
size: few
J: TRBJ1-4
D: .
DNA: TGTGCCTGGAGTGTTCGACGGAGTATTAATGAAAAACTGTTTTTT
CDR3: CAWSVRRSINEKLFF

V: TRBV9
size: .
J: TRBJ1-2
D: .
DNA: .
CDR3: CASSFVGGYTFGF

V: TRBV9
size: .
J: TRBJ2-2
D: .
DNA: TGTGCCAGCAGCAGAGCCTCGAGAGGGACCCGTGAGCTGTTTTTT
CDR3: CASSRASRGTRELFF

V: TRBV27
size: .
J: TRBJ2-3
D: TRBD2
DNA: TGTGCCAGCACCCGTAGCGGGGGGCAGGGAGATACGCAGTATTTT
CDR3: CASTRSGGQGDTQYF

V: TRBV20-1
size: .
J: TRBJ2-5
D: TRBD1
DNA: TGCAGCGCTGTGCACAGGGGTAACACCGAGTACTTC
CDR3: CSAVHRGNTEYF

V: TRBV7-3
size: .
J: TRBJ2-5
D: TRBD2
DNA: TGTGCCAGCAGCCGGGAGCCTTCCAGCGGGGAGACGTTCTTC
CDR3: CASSREPSSGETFF

V: TRBV6-5
size: .
J: TRBJ1-2
D: .
DNA: TGTGCCAGCAGTTACTCCGGGGTTCGATATGGCTACACCTTC
CDR3: CASSYSGVRYGYTF

V: TRBV7-2
size: .
J: TRBJ2-3
D: .
DNA: TGTGCCAGCAGCCAAGCTGGGGGTGCCTCCACTGGCTCATTT
CDR3: CASSQAGGASTGSF

V: TRBV15
size: .
J: TRBJ2-7
D: .
DNA: TGTGCCACCAGCAGAGATAGAAGAGCGGGCGAGCAGTACTTC
CDR3: CATSRDRRAGEQYF

V: TRBV9
size: .
J: TRBJ2-5
D: TRBD2
DNA: TGTGCCAGCAGCGTAGGAGGCGGGGGGGCCGGTGAGACCCAGTACTTC
CDR3: CASSVGGGGAGETQYF

V: TRBV24-1
size: .
J: TRBJ2-7
D: .
DNA: TGTGCCACCAGTGATTCTGGAACCCGCTACGAGCAGTACTTC
CDR3: CATSDSGTRYEQYF

V: TRBV25-1
size: .
J: TRBJ1-2
D: .
DNA: TGTGCCAGCAGTGACACCACAGGGACTGCGTATGGCTACACCTTC
CDR3: CASSDTTGTAYGYTF

V: TRBV5-1
size: many
J: TRBJ1-5
D: TRBD1
DNA: TGCGCCAGCAGCGGGACAGGGGATAGCAATCAGCCCCAGCATTTT
CDR3: CASSGTGDSNQPQHF

V: TRBV7-8
size: .
J: TRBJ1-2
D: .
DNA: TGTGCCAGCAGTCGTCCCGGAGATGGTGGCTACACATTC
CDR3: CASSRPGDGGYTF

V: TRBV5-6
size: .
J: TRBJ2-7
D: TRBD1
DNA: TGTGCCTGGGCTCAGGGGGCATTAATGGTCGACGAGCAGTACTTC
CDR3: CAWAQGALMVDEQYF

V: TRBV9
size: .
J: TRBJ2-7
D: .
DNA: TGCGCCAGCAGCCAAGACTCACTACAGAGCTCGTACGAGCAGTACTTC
CDR3: CASSQDSLQSSYEQYF

V: TRBV5-1
size: many
J: TRBJ2-2
D: TRBD2
DNA: TGCGCCAGCAGCTTAGGACTAGCGGAGATGGGCGGGGAGCTGTTTTTT
CDR3: CASSLGLAEMGGELFF

V: TRBV5-4
size: .
J: TRBJ1-6
D: .
DNA: TGTGCCAGCAGCATGGCCGTAGATAATTCACCCCTCCACTTT
CDR3: CASSMAVDNSPLHF

V: TRBV15
size: .
J: TRBJ2-7
D: .
DNA: TGTGCCAGCAGCGCGGACGGGGGCTACGAGCAGTACTTC
CDR3: CASSADGGYEQYF

V: TRBV14
size: .
J: TRBJ2-7
D: TRBD1
DNA: TGTGCCAGCAGGGGACAGACAGGGGGTCACGAGCAGTACTTC
CDR3: CASRGQTGGHEQYF

V: TRBV10-3
size: many
J: TRBJ1-1
D: .
DNA: TGTGCCATCAGTGAGCTGACGAGGAACATGAACACTGAAGCTTTCTTT
CDR3: CAISELTRNMNTEAFF

V: TRBV9
size: many
J: TRBJ1-1
D: .
DNA: TGTGCCAGCAGCCCCCACCTTGAGAACACTGAAGCTTTCTTT
CDR3: CASSPHLENTEAFF

V: TRBV9
size: .
J: TRBJ1-1
D: .
DNA: TGTGCCAGCAGCTTCATTGATACTCCTGAAGGTTTCTTT
CDR3: CASSFIDTPEGFF

V: TRBV30
size: many
J: TRBJ2-3
D: .
DNA: TGTGCCTGGAGTGTACTGTGGGGAGAGACAGATACGCAGTATTTT
CDR3: CAWSVLWGETDTQYF

V: TRBV5-1
size: once
J: TRBJ2-7
D: TRBD1
DNA: TGCGCCAGCAGCTCCCAGGGGGGACAGGCATACGAGCAGTACTTC
CDR3: CASSSQGGQAYEQYF

V: TRBV7-3
size: .
J: TRBJ2-7
D: .
DNA: TGTGCCAGCAGCTTAGTGGCTCCAGATACCCAGCAGTACTTC
CDR3: CASSLVAPDTQQYF

V: TRBV10-1
size: .
J: TRBJ1-4
D: .
DNA: TGCGCCAGCAGTGTGCGGGCGGGGCCAGATAAGCAGTTTTTT
CDR3: CASSVRAGPDKQFF

V: TRBV6-2/TRBV6-3
size: .
J: TRBJ2-7
D: TRBD1
DNA: TGTGCCAGCATGGGACAGGGGAACATGTACGAGCAGTACTTC
CDR3: CASMGQGNMYEQYF

V: TRBV29-1
size: .
J: TRBJ2-7
D: .
DNA: TGCAGCGTTAAAGACGTAGGCTACGAGCAGTACTTC
CDR3: CSVKDVGYEQYF

V: TRBV12-3/TRBV12-4
size: .
J: TRBJ2-3
D: .
DNA: TGTGCCAGCAGTACACAGGGAACCGATACGCAGTATTTT
CDR3: CASSTQGTDTQYF

V: TRBV7-2
size: .
J: TRBJ2-7
D: .
DNA: TGTGCCAGCAGCGTAGATCAGGGGATCTACGAGCAGTACTTC
CDR3: CASSVDQGIYEQYF

V: TRBV25-1
size: few
J: TRBJ2-1
D: .
DNA: TGTGCCAGCAGTGGGGGCCCCGGCAATGAGCAGTTCTTC
CDR3: CASSGGPGNEQFF

V: TRBV27
size: many
J: TRBJ1-3
D: .
DNA: TGTGCCAGCAGTTTAAGGGGGGCCGGAAACACCATATATTTT
CDR3: CASSLRGAGNTIYF

V: TRBV6-5
size: many
J: TRBJ1-2
D: TRBD1
DNA: TGTGCCAGCAGTTACCCGGACAGGGTAGGCTACACCTTC
CDR3: CASSYPDRVGYTF

V: TRBV3-2
size: .
J: TRBJ1-5
D: .
DNA: TGTGCCAGCAGACCTCTCAGGGGGTTTCAGCCCCAGCATTTT
CDR3: CASRPLRGFQPQHF

V: TRBV15
size: .
J: TRBJ2-1
D: TRBD2
DNA: TGTGCCACCAGCAGAGATCGCCTAGCGGGAGGCGAGCAGTTCTTC
CDR3: CATSRDRLAGGEQFF

V: TRBV19
size: .
J: TRBJ2-1
D: .
DNA: TGTGCCAGTAGTACGTGGAAAGGGCAGTTCTTC
CDR3: CASSTWKGQFF

V: TRBV20-1
size: .
J: TRBJ1-1
D: .
DNA: TGCAGCGCTGCGGAGAGGGGGGCCATGAACACTGAAGCTTTCTTT
CDR3: CSAAERGAMNTEAFF